The rows below give T cell receptor beta chains drawn from one sample of a study of cytomegalovirus exposure and HLA in healthy donors. Measured with immunoSEQ multiplex PCR; TCRdb has only the in-frame clones, and not every one. The data contain some 44,000 clones, roughly nine tenths of them seen just once; the ten biggest clones take up 5.6%. The sequenced material came from PBMCs. The receptors come from a man aged 18 to 35 in good health and CMV-seronegative. Each CDR3 is given with its conserved first and last residue. The D gene is left open where the match is weak. Only some rows state a clone size, as once, few, many or a class for expanded clones.

.,TRBV19,TRBJ1-2,.,TGTGCCAGTAGCCACCCCGGCGGATCATCCCTCCTCTATGGCTACACCTTC,CASSHPGGSSLLYGYTF
.,TRBV5-6,TRBJ2-5,TRBD2,TGTGCCAGCAGCCAAGTTTTCACTAGCGGGGTCCAAGAGACCCAGTACTTC,CASSQVFTSGVQETQYF
.,TRBV18,TRBJ1-2,.,TGTGCCAGCTCACCGGGGTCCGGGAGCTATGGCTACACCTTC,CASSPGSGSYGYTF
.,TRBV27,TRBJ2-5,TRBD1,TGTGCCAGCAGTTTATCGTCAGGGGGCGTGTGGGAGACCCAGTACTTC,CASSLSSGGVWETQYF
.,TRBV19,TRBJ2-3,TRBD2,TGTGCCAGTAGTAGGGCGGGAGGGCCAGATACGCAGTATTTT,CASSRAGGPDTQYF
.,TRBV21-1,TRBJ1-5,.,TGTGCCAGCAGCATCGGACAGGGGGCCGTTGGGAGAATCAGCCCCCAGCATTTT,CASSIGQGAVGRISPQHF
few,TRBV5-6,TRBJ2-5,TRBD2,TGTGCCAGCAGCATACTAGCGGGAGGGCCCCAGACCCAGTACTTC,CASSILAGGPQTQYF
few,TRBV7-9,TRBJ2-5,.,TGTGCCAGCAGCCTGGAGGCTCAGGGGCTTGAGACCCAGTACTTC,CASSLEAQGLETQYF
.,TRBV19,TRBJ2-2,TRBD1,TGTGCCAGTATCGGGACAGGCTACACCGGGGAGCTGTTTTTT,CASIGTGYTGELFF
.,TRBV7-6,TRBJ1-2,TRBD1,TGTGCCAGCAGCTTAGCCAGGGGGCAGGATTACTATGGCTACACCTTC,CASSLARGQDYYGYTF
.,TRBV27,TRBJ2-1,.,TGTGCCAGCAGTTTAATCGGGTTTTCCTACAATGAGCAGTTCTTC,CASSLIGFSYNEQFF
.,TRBV5-1,TRBJ1-1,.,TGCGCCAGCAGGTCACAGCTGAACACTGAAGCTTTCTTT,CASRSQLNTEAFF
once,TRBV18,TRBJ1-4,.,TGTGCCAGCTCACCAACGGGGAGGGGTAAAGAAAAACTGTTTTTT,CASSPTGRGKEKLFF
.,TRBV11-3,TRBJ2-1,.,TGTGCCAGCAGCCCTACCAACAGGTGGAGCTCCTACAATGAGCAGTTCTTC,CASSPTNRWSSYNEQFF
.,TRBV7-2,TRBJ1-1,.,TGTGCCAGCAGCTTAGGGGGCAGGTGGACTGAAGCTTTCTTT,CASSLGGRWTEAFF
.,TRBV7-2,TRBJ1-2,.,TGTGCCAGCAGCTTATGGGGCAGGAGCTATGGCTACACCTTC,CASSLWGRSYGYTF
.,TRBV7-2,TRBJ1-1,TRBD1,TGTGCCAGCAGCGGAGGAGGGGGCTGGACTGAAGCTTTCTTT,CASSGGGGWTEAFF
.,TRBV7-9,TRBJ2-7,TRBD1,TGTGCCAGCAGCCCGTGGACAGGGAGCTCCTACGAGCAGTACTTC,CASSPWTGSSYEQYF
.,TRBV7-2,TRBJ2-4,TRBD2,TGTGCCAGCAGCTTAACTGGGGCGGGGGACATTCAGTACTTC,CASSLTGAGDIQYF
.,TRBV9,TRBJ2-2,TRBD2,TGTGCCAGCAGCTCGGGACTAGCGGCGAACACCGGGGAGCTGTTTTTT,CASSSGLAANTGELFF
.,TRBV6-1,TRBJ1-2,.,TGTGCCAGCAGTGAAGATTGGGGACATCACTTC,CASSEDWGHHF
.,TRBV6-1,TRBJ1-1,.,TGTGCCAGCAGTACCGCGGGGTTGGGCACTGAAGCTTTCTTT,CASSTAGLGTEAFF
.,TRBV13,TRBJ2-1,.,TGTGCCAGCAGCCGCGGTAACAGGGATTGGGAGCAGTTCTTC,CASSRGNRDWEQFF
.,TRBV6-1,TRBJ2-4,.,TGTGCCAGCAGCGCAGTCCTAGCCAAAAACATTCAGTACTTC,CASSAVLAKNIQYF
.,TRBV10-3,TRBJ2-3,TRBD2,TGTGCCATCAGCGGACTAGCGGGAGATACGCAGTATTTT,CAISGLAGDTQYF
once,TRBV4-3,TRBJ1-6,.,TGCGCCAGCAGCCAAGCTCTCACAGATAATTCACCCCTCCACTTT,CASSQALTDNSPLHF
.,TRBV25-1,TRBJ1-1,.,TGTGCCAGAAGGGACGGGAGGGACACTGAAGCTTTCTTT,CARRDGRDTEAFF
.,TRBV5-6,TRBJ1-6,.,TGTGCCAGCAGCTTGGGACAGGCTAATTCACCCCTCCACTTT,CASSLGQANSPLHF
.,TRBV7-9,TRBJ2-5,.,TGTGCCCTCAGCGCTGACGAAGAGACCCAGTACTTC,CALSADEETQYF
.,TRBV28,TRBJ1-1,.,TGTGCCAGCAGTATACCCAGCGCAAATGAAGCTTTCTTT,CASSIPSANEAFF
.,TRBV5-4,TRBJ1-1,TRBD1,TGTGCCAGCAGCTTGGGACGTGTGACAGGGGGATTCTCTGAAGCTTTCTTT,CASSLGRVTGGFSEAFF
.,TRBV19,TRBJ2-3,.,TGTGCCAGTAGTATAGGTGTCTACACAGATACGCAGTATTTT,CASSIGVYTDTQYF
.,TRBV5-1,TRBJ1-1,.,TGCGCCAGCAGCTTGGCCTCGAACACTGAAGCTTTCTTT,CASSLASNTEAFF